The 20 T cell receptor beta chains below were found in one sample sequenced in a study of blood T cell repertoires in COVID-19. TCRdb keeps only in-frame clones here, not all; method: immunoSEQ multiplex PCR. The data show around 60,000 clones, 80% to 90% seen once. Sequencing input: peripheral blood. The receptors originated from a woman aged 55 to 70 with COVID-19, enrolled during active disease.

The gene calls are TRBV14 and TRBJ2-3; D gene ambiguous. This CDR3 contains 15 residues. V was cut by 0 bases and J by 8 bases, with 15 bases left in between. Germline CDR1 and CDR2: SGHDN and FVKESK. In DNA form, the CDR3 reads TGTGCCAGCAGCCAAGACTTGCCTAGGCATGGTACGCAGTATTTT. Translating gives CASSQDLPRHGTQYF.

The CDR3 here is CASSYSQGSPQHF. The CDR3 bases are TGTGCCAGCAGTTACTCCCAGGGTAGTCCCCAGCATTTT. The rearrangement links TRBV6-6 to TRBJ1-5; D perhaps matches TRBD1 (5 bases). Trimming removed 0 bases from V and 10 bases from J, with 10 bases in between. The CDR3 spans 13 residues. Germline loops: CDR1 MNHNY, CDR2 SVGAGI (reference sequence).

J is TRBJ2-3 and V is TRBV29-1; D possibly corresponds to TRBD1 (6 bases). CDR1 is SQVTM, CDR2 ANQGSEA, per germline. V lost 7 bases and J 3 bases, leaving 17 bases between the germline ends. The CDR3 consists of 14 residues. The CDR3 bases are TGCAGCGCCACAAGGTGGCAGGGGACAGATACGCAGTATTTT. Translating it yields CSATRWQGTDTQYF.

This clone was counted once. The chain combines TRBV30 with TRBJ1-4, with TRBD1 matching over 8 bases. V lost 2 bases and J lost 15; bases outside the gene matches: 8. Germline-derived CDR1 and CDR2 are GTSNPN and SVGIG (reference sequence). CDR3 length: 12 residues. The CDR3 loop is CAWSKNRGTLFF. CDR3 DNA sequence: TGTGCCTGGAGTAAAAACAGGGGGACGTTGTTTTTT.

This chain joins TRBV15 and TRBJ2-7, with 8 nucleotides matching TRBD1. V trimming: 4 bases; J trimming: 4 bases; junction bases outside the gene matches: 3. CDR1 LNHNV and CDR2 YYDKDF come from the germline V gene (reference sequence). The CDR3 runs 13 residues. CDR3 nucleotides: TGTGCCACCAGCATCAACAGGGGGTACGAGCAGTACTTC. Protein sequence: CATSINRGYEQYF. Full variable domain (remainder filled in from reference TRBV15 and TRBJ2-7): DAMVIQNPRYQVTQFGKPVTLSCSQTLNHNVMYWYQQKSSQAPKLLFHYYDKDFNNEADTPDNFQSRRPNTSFCFLDIRSPGLGDTAMYLCATSINRGYEQYFGPGTRLTVT.

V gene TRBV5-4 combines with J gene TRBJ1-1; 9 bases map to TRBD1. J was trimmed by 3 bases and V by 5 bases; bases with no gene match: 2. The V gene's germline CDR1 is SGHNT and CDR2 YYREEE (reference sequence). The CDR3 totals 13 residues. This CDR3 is CASRRTGDTEAFF. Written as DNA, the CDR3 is TGTGCCAGCAGGCGGACAGGGGACACTGAAGCTTTCTTT.

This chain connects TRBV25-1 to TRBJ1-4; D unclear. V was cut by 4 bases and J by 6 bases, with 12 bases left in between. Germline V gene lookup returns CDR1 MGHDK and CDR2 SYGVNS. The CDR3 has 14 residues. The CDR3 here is CASSGPRLYEKLFF. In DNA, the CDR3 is TGTGCCAGCAGTGGCCCTAGATTGTATGAAAAACTGTTTTTT.

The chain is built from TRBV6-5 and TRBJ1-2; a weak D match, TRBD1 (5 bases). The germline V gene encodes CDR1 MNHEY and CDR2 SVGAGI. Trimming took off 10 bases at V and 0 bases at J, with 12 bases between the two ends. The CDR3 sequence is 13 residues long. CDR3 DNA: TGTGCCACCAAACAGGAGTCTAACTATGGCTACACCTTC. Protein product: CATKQESNYGYTF.

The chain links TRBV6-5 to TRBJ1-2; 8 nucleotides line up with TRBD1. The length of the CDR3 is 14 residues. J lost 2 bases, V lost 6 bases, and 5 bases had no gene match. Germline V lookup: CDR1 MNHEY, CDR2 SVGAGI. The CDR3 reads CASSRRTGNYGYTF. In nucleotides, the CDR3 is TGTGCCAGCAGCCGACGGACAGGGAACTATGGCTACACCTTC.

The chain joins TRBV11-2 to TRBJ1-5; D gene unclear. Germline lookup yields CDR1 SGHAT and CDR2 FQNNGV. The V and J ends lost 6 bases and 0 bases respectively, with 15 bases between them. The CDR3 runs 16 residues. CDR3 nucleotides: TGTGCCAGCAGATATACGAGCCGAGGTAGCAATCAGCCCCAGCATTTT. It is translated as CASRYTSRGSNQPQHF. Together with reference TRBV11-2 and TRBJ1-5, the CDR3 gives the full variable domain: EAGVAQSPRYKIIEKRQSVAFWCNPISGHATLYWYQQILGQGPKLLIQFQNNGVVDDSQLPKDRFSAERLKGVDSTLKIQPAKLEDSAVYLCASRYTSRGSNQPQHFGDGTRLSIL.

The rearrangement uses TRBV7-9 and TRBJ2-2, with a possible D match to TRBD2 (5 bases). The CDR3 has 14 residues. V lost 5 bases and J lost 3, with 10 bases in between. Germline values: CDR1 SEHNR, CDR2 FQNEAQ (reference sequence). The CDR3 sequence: CASSRGSDTGELFF. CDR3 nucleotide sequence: TGTGCCAGCAGCCGGGGATCTGACACCGGGGAGCTGTTTTTT.

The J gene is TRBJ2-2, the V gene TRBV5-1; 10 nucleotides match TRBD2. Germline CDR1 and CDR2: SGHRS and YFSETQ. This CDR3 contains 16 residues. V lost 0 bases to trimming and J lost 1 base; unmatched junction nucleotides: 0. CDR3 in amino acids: CASSLGLAGNTGELFF. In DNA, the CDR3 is TGCGCCAGCAGCTTGGGACTAGCGGGGAACACCGGGGAGCTGTTTTTT.

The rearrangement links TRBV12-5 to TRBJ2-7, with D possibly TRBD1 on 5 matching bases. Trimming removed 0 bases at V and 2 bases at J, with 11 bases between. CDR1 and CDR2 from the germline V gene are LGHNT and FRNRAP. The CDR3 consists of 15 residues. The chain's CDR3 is CASGLVQAGTYEQYF. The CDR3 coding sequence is TGTGCTAGTGGTTTGGTACAGGCAGGGACCTACGAGCAGTACTTC.

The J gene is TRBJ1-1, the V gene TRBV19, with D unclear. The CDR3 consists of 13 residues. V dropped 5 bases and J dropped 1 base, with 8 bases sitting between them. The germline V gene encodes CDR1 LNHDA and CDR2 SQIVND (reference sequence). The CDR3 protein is CASSVRQNTEAFF. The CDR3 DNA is TGTGCCAGTAGTGTACGACAGAACACTGAAGCTTTCTTT.

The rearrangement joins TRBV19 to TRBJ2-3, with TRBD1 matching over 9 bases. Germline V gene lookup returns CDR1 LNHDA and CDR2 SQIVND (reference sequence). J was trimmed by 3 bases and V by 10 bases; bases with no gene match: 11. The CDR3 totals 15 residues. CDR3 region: CATRPGQGGTDTQYF. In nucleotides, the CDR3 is TGTGCCACCCGCCCGGGACAGGGAGGGACAGATACGCAGTATTTT.

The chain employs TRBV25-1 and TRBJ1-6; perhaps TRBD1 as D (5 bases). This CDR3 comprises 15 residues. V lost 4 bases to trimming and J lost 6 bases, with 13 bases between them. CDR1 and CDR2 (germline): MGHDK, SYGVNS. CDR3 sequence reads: CASSAWTSVNSPLHF. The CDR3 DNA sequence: TGTGCCAGCAGTGCGTGGACATCAGTTAATTCACCCCTCCACTTT.

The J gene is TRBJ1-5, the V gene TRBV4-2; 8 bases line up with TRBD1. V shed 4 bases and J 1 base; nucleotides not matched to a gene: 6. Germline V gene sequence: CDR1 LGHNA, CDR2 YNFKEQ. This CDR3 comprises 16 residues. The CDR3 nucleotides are TGTGCCAGCAGCCGAGTGACAGGGGACAGCAATCAGCCCCAGCATTTT. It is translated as CASSRVTGDSNQPQHF.

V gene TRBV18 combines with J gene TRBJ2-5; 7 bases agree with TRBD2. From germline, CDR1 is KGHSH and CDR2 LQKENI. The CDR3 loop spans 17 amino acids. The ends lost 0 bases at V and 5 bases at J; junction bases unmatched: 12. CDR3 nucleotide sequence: TGTGCCAGCTCACCACCGGGTGGGGGAGGGCCCACGGAGACCCAGTACTTC. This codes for CASSPPGGGGPTETQYF.

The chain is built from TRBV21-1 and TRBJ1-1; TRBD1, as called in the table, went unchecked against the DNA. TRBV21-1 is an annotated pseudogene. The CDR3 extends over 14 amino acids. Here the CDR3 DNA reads TGTGCCAGCAGCAAATTCGCAGGGAACACTGAAGCTTTCTTT. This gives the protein CASSKFAGNTEAFF.

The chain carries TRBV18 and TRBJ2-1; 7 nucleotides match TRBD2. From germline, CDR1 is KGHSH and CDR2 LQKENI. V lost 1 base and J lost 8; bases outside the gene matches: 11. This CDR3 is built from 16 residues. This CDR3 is CASSPRAGLVSDEQFF. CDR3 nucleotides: TGTGCCAGCTCACCACGGGCCGGACTAGTTAGCGATGAGCAGTTCTTC.